The 11 T cell receptor beta chains below were found in one sample sequenced in a study of blood T cell repertoires in COVID-19. Some clones are missing from TCRdb's copy, which holds only in-frame ones; the method was immunoSEQ multiplex PCR. The table lists roughly 290,000 clones, 89% of them singletons. Sequencing was carried out using peripheral blood. These receptors came from a woman aged 55-70 years with acute or convalescent COVID-19.

V is TRBV2 and J is TRBJ2-5, with D maybe TRBD1 (6 bases). The germline V and J ends were trimmed by 4 bases and 0 bases, with 12 bases remaining between them. Germline values: CDR1 SNHLY, CDR2 FYNNEI. The CDR3 is 15 amino acids. The CDR3 is CASSADRPYQETQYF. The CDR3 DNA is TGTGCCAGCAGTGCCGACAGGCCATACCAAGAGACCCAGTACTTC.

J is TRBJ2-7 and V is TRBV9; D possibly corresponds to TRBD2 (6 bases). The V gene's germline CDR1 is SGDLS and CDR2 YYNGEE. V lost 4 bases, J lost 0 bases, and 14 bases lay in between. This CDR3 contains 15 residues. CDR3 protein: CASSRGDSGSYEQYF. The CDR3 DNA reads as TGTGCCAGCAGCAGAGGTGATAGCGGCTCCTACGAGCAGTACTTC.

The CDR3 sequence: CASSPLAGGRLSYEQYF. CDR3 in DNA: TGTGCCAGCAGCCCGTTAGCGGGGGGCCGGCTATCCTACGAGCAGTACTTC. The chain carries TRBV3-1 (or the pseudogene TRBV3-2) and TRBJ2-7; 10 nucleotides agree with TRBD2. CDR3 length: 17 residues. The V segment lost 4 bases and the J segment 1 base; nucleotides outside the gene matches: 10. In germline, CDR1 is LGHDT, CDR2 YNNKEL (reference sequence).

The rearrangement uses TRBV7-2 and TRBJ1-2, with TRBD1 as a possible D gene (6 bases). This CDR3 is built from 13 residues. From germline, CDR1 is SGHTA and CDR2 FQGNSA. V dropped 5 bases and J dropped 4 bases, with 11 bases sitting between them. The DNA of the CDR3 is TGTGCCAGCAGCCCAATGGACAGCTATGGCTACACCTTC. Translating it yields CASSPMDSYGYTF.

J is TRBJ1-5 and V is TRBV6-1; 8 bases agree with TRBD1. This CDR3 has 16 amino acids. Trimming at V came to 4 bases and at J to 2 bases, leaving 7 bases not matched to a gene. Germline-derived CDR1 and CDR2 are MNHNS and SASEGT. The CDR3, as DNA: TGTGCCAGCAGTGTTGGACAGGGTACGGGCAATCAGCCCCAGCATTTT. Its protein is CASSVGQGTGNQPQHF.

The chain carries TRBV18 and TRBJ1-2, with D unresolved. The CDR3 sequence is 15 residues long. Germline assignment: CDR1 KGHSH and CDR2 LQKENI. The germline V and J ends were trimmed by 2 bases and 6 bases, with 16 bases remaining between them. CDR3 nucleotides: TGTGCCAGCTCACCATCATCGGGAGATGCCCATGGCTACACCTTC. It specifies CASSPSSGDAHGYTF.

The gene calls are TRBV19 and TRBJ2-1; 11 bases are shared with TRBD2. Germline values: CDR1 LNHDA, CDR2 SQIVND (reference sequence). The length of the CDR3 is 16 residues. V was clipped by 1 base and J by 7 bases; unmatched bases: 6. CDR3 sequence (DNA): TGTGCCAGTAGTATAGCAGGGACTAGCGGAGATAATGAGCAGTTCTTC. Translation gives CASSIAGTSGDNEQFF.

The rearrangement uses TRBV14 and TRBJ1-1; no clear D. Germline V gene sequence: CDR1 SGHDN, CDR2 FVKESK. CDR3 length: 17 amino acids. The V end lost 1 base, the J end lost 5 bases, and 20 bases lay between the germline ends. As DNA, the CDR3 is TGTGCCAGCAGCCAAGGGCCCAGGACCAGAAGGAGGACTGAAGCTTTCTTT. Amino acid sequence: CASSQGPRTRRRTEAFF. Supplemented by reference TRBV14 and TRBJ1-1, the full variable domain reads EAGVTQFPSHSVIEKGQTVTLRCDPISGHDNLYWYRRVMGKEIKFLLHFVKESKQDESGMPNNRFLAERTGGTYSTLKVQPAELEDSGVYFCASSQGPRTRRRTEAFFGQGTRLTVV.

V gene TRBV2 combines with J gene TRBJ2-1, with TRBD1 matching over 7 bases. This CDR3 region has 14 residues. Germline V gene lookup returns CDR1 SNHLY and CDR2 FYNNEI. V was clipped by 4 bases and J by 5 bases; unmatched bases: 5. CDR3 region: CASSAQGQNNEQFF. In DNA, the CDR3 is TGTGCCAGCAGTGCCCAGGGACAGAACAATGAGCAGTTCTTC.

The chain couples TRBV3-1 (or the pseudogene TRBV3-2) to TRBJ2-7, with 9 bases lining up with TRBD2. Trimming took 4 bases from V and 0 from J; bases not matched to a gene: 10. The CDR3 loop spans 17 amino acids. Germline CDR1 is LGHDT and CDR2 is YNNKEL (reference sequence). The CDR3 nucleotides read TGTGCCAGCAGCCCCCGTAGCGGGGGCTTCAGCTCCTACGAGCAGTACTTC. As protein: CASSPRSGGFSSYEQYF.

CDR3 region: CASSSGTGRTEAFF. CDR3 bases: TGTGCCAGTAGTTCGGGGACAGGGAGAACTGAAGCTTTCTTT. This chain uses TRBV19 with TRBJ1-1; TRBD1 agrees at 9 bases. This CDR3 is 14 amino acids long. Germline V lookup: CDR1 LNHDA, CDR2 SQIVND (reference sequence). The junction had 6 bases not matched to a gene; V was cut back by 5 bases and J by 5 bases.